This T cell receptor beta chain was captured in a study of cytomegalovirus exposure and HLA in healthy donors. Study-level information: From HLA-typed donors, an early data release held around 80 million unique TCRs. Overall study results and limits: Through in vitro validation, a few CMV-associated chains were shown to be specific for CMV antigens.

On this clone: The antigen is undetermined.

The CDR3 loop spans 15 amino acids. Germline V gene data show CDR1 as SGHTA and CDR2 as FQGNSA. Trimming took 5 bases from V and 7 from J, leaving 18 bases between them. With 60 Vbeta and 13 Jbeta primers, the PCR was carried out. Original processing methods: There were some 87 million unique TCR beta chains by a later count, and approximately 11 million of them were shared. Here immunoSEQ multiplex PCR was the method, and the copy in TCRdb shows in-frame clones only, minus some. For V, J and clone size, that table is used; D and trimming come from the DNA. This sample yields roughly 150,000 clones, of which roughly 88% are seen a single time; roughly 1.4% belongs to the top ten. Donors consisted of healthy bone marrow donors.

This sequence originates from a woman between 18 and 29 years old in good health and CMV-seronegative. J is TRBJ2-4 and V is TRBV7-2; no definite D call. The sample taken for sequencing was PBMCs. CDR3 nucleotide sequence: TGTGCCAGCAGCCGTCAGTCCCTTCGGCGGAACATTCAGTACTTC. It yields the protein CASSRQSLRRNIQYF.